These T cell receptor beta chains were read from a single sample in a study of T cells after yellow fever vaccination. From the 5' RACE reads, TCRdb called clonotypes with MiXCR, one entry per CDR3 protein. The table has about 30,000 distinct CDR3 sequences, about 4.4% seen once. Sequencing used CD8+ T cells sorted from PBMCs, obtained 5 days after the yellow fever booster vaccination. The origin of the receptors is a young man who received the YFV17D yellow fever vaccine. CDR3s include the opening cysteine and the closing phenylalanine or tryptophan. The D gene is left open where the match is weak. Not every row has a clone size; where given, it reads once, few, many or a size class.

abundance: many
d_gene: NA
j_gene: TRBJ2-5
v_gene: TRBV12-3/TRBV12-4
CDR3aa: CASSARGGQSGETQYF
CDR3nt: TGTGCCAGCAGTGCGCGCGGCGGCCAGAGTGGAGAGACCCAGTACTTC

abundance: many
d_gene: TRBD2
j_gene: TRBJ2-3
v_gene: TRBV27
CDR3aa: CASSLLAGTTDTQYF
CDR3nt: TGTGCCAGCAGTTTGCTAGCGGGAACCACAGATACGCAGTATTTT

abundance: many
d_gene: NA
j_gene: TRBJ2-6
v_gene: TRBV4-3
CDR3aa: CASTSLGSGANVLTF
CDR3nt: TGCGCCAGCACCTCTTTGGGCTCTGGGGCCAACGTCCTGACTTTC

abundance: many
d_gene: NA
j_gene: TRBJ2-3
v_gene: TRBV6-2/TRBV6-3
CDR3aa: CASSTPLLSRGTQYF
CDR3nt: TGTGCCAGCAGCACCCCGCTACTTTCTAGGGGGACGCAGTATTTT

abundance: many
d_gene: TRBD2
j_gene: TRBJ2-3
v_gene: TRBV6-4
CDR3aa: CASSAGLAATDTQYF
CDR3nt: TGTGCCAGCAGTGCCGGACTAGCGGCCACAGATACGCAGTATTTT

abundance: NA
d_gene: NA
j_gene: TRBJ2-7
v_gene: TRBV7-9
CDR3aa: CASSLAAGSFYEQYF
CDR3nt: TGTGCCAGCAGCTTAGCGGCGGGAAGTTTCTACGAGCAGTACTTC

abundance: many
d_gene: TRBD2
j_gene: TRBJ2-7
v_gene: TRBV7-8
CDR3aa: CASSPGSGSYEQYF
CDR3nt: TGTGCCAGCAGCCCCGGTAGCGGGAGCTACGAGCAGTACTTC

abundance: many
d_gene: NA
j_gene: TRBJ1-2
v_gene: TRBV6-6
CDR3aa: CATNGGLSYGYTF
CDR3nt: TGTGCAACCAATGGTGGTTTAAGCTATGGCTACACCTTC

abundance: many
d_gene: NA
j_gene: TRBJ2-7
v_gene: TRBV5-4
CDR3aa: CASSLDWGGGTSSYEQYF
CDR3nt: TGTGCCAGCAGCTTGGATTGGGGCGGAGGGACAAGCTCCTACGAGCAGTACTTC

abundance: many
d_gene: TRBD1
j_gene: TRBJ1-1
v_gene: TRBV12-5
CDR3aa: CASGDAGTANTEAFF
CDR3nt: TGTGCTAGTGGTGATGCCGGGACAGCGAACACTGAAGCTTTCTTT

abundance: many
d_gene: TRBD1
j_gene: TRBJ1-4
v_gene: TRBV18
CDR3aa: CASSPRDSDNEKLFF
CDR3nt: TGTGCCAGCTCTCCCCGGGACAGCGATAATGAAAAACTGTTTTTT

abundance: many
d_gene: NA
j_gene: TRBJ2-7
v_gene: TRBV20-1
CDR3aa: CSAAGTDSSYEQYF
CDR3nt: TGCAGTGCTGCAGGGACGGACAGCTCCTACGAGCAGTACTTC

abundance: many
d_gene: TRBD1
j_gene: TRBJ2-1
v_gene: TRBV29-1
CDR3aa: CSLAGTGSPGGHYNEQFF
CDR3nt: TGCAGCTTAGCCGGGACAGGGAGCCCGGGAGGACATTACAATGAGCAGTTCTTC

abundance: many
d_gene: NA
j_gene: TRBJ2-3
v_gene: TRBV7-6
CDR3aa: CASSLGSGTDTQYF
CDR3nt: TGTGCCAGCAGCTTAGGGTCAGGGACCGATACGCAGTATTTT

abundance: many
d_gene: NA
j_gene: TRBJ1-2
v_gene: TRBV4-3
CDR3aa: CASSQDMTPGGYTF
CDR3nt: TGCGCCAGCAGCCAAGATATGACACCTGGAGGCTACACCTTC

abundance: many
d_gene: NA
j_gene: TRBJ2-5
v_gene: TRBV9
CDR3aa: CASSVGTFLGQETQYF
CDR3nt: TGTGCCAGCAGCGTAGGGACGTTCCTCGGGCAAGAGACCCAGTACTTC

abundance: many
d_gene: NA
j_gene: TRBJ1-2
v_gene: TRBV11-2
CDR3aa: CASSLDENGYTF
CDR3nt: TGTGCCAGCAGCTTAGATGAAAATGGCTACACCTTC

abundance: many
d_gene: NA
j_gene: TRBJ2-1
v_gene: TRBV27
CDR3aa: CASSFLVTNNEQFF
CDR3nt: TGTGCCAGCAGTTTTCTAGTAACGAACAATGAGCAGTTCTTC

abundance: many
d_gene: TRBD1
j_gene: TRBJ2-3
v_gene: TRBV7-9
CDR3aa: CASSWGQLNTDTQYF
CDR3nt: TGTGCCAGCAGCTGGGGACAGCTTAACACAGATACGCAGTATTTT

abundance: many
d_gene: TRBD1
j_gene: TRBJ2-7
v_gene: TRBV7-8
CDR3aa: CASSLGQGYSYEQYF
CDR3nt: TGTGCCAGCAGCTTAGGACAGGGCTACTCCTACGAGCAGTACTTC

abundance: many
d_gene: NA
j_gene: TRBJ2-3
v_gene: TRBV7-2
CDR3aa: CASSAYRAYTDTQYF
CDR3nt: TGTGCCAGCAGCGCTTACAGAGCTTACACAGATACGCAGTATTTT

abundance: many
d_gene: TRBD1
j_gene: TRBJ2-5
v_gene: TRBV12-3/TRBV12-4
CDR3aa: CASSFQGGPSEETQYF
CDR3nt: TGTGCCAGCAGTTTTCAAGGGGGCCCCTCCGAGGAGACCCAGTACTTC

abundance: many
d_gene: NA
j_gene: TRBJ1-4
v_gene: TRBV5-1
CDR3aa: CASSLLTYNEKLFF
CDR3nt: TGCGCCAGCAGCTTATTAACCTACAATGAAAAACTGTTTTTT

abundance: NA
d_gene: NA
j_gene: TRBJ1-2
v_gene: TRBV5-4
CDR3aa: CASSLAEDNLNYGYTF
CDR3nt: TGTGCCAGCAGCTTGGCTGAGGACAATTTAAACTATGGCTACACCTTC

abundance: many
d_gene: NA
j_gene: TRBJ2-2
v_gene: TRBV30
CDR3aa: CAWSVLGFTGELFF
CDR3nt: TGTGCCTGGAGTGTACTTGGATTTACCGGGGAGCTGTTTTTT

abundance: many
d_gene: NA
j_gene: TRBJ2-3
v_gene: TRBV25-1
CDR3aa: CASGSGVKDTQYF
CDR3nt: TGTGCCAGCGGTTCGGGAGTTAAAGATACGCAGTATTTT

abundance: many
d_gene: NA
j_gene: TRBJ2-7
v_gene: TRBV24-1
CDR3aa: CATSDLTSPYEQYF
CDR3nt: TGTGCCACCAGTGATTTAACATCCCCCTACGAGCAGTACTTC

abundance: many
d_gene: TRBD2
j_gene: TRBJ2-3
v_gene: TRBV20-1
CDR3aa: CSAGTSGSSSTDTQYF
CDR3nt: TGCAGTGCCGGGACTAGCGGGTCTTCTAGCACAGATACGCAGTATTTT

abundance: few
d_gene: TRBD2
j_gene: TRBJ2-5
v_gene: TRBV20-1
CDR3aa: CCAGAHTSGASQETQYF
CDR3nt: TGCTGTGCTGGAGCCCATACTAGCGGAGCCAGCCAAGAGACCCAGTACTTC

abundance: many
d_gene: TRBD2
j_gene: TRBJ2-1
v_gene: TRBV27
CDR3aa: CASSWGLAGSSYNEQFF
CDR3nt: TGTGCCAGCAGTTGGGGACTAGCGGGAAGCTCCTACAATGAGCAGTTCTTC

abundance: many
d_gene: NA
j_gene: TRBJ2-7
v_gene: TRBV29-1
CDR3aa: CSVEEEGIEQYF
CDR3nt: TGCAGCGTTGAAGAGGAGGGGATCGAGCAGTACTTC

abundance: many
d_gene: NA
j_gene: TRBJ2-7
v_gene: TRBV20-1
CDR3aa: CSANAPGPSSYEQYF
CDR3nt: TGCAGTGCAAATGCACCCGGGCCATCCTCCTACGAGCAGTACTTC

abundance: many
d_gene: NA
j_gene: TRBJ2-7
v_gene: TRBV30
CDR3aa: CAWSLDSSYEQYF
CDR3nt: TGTGCCTGGAGCCTGGACTCCTCCTACGAGCAGTACTTC

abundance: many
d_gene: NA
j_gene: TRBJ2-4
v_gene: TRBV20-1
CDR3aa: CSALRDNGSKNIQYF
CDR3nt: TGCAGTGCTCTCCGGGACAACGGATCCAAAAACATTCAGTACTTC

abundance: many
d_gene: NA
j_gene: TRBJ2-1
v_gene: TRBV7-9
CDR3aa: CASSSVSSYNEQFF
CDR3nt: TGTGCCAGCAGTTCAGTAAGCTCCTACAATGAGCAGTTCTTC

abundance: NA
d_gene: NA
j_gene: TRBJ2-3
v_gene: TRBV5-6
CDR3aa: CAISPALADTQYF
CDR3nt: TGTGCCATCAGCCCCGCGCTCGCGGATACGCAGTATTTT

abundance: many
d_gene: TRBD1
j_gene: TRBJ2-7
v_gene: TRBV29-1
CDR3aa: CSVYRGNEQYF
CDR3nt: TGCAGCGTTTACAGGGGCAACGAGCAGTACTTC

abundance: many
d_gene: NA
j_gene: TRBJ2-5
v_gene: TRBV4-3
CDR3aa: CAVAHRQETQYF
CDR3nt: TGCGCCGTCGCACACCGACAAGAGACCCAGTACTTC

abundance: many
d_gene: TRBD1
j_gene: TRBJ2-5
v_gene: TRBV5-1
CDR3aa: CASSLRPGGWETQYF
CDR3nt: TGCGCCAGCAGCTTGAGGCCAGGGGGCTGGGAGACCCAGTACTTC

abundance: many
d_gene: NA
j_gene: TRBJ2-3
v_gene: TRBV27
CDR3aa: CASSQGTANPQYF
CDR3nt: TGTGCCAGCAGTCAGGGGACTGCAAACCCGCAGTATTTT

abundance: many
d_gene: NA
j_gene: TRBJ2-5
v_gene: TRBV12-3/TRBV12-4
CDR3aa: CASSSSGIQETQYF
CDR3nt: TGTGCCAGCAGTTCCAGCGGAATACAAGAGACCCAGTACTTC

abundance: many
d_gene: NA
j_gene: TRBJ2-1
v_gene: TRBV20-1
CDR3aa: CSADRDLYNEQFF
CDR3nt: TGCAGTGCTGACCGGGACTTATACAATGAGCAGTTCTTC

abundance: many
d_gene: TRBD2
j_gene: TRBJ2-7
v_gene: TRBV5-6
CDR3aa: CASSGLAGTYEQYF
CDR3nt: TGTGCCAGCAGCGGACTAGCGGGAACCTACGAGCAGTACTTC

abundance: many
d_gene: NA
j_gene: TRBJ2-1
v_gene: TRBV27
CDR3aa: CASSDLSSYNEQFF
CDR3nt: TGTGCCAGCAGTGACCTGAGCTCCTACAATGAGCAGTTCTTC

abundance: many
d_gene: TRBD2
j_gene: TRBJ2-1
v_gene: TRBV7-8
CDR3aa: CASSLVPGGYNEQFF
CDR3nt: TGTGCCAGCAGCTTAGTCCCGGGGGGATACAATGAGCAGTTCTTC

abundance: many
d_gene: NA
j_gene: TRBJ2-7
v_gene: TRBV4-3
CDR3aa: CASSQDSPPGHYEQYF
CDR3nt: TGCGCCAGCAGCCAAGATTCCCCCCCAGGACACTACGAGCAGTACTTC

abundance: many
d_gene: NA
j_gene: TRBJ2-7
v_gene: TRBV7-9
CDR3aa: CASTIGAEQYF
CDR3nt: TGTGCCAGCACCATAGGGGCCGAGCAGTACTTC

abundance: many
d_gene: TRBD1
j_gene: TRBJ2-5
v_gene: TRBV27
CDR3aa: CASSPWTGEYQETQYF
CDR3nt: TGTGCCAGCAGTCCCTGGACAGGAGAGTACCAAGAGACCCAGTACTTC

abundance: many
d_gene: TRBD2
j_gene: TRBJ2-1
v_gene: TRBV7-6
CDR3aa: CASSSPKAGGLGEQFF
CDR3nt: TGTGCCAGCAGCTCTCCTAAAGCGGGAGGGCTGGGTGAGCAGTTCTTC

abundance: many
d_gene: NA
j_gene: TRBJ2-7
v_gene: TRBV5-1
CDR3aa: CASSILGERRDF
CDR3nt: TGCGCCAGCAGCATCCTCGGGGAAAGGAGGGACTTC

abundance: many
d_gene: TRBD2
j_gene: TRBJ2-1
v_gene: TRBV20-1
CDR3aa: CSARDRSSGTYNEQFF
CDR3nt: TGCAGTGCTAGAGATCGGTCTAGCGGGACCTACAATGAGCAGTTCTTC

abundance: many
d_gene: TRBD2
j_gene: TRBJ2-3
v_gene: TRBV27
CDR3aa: CASSLTSAGITDTQYF
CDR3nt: TGTGCCAGCAGTTTAACCTCAGCGGGGATCACAGATACGCAGTATTTT

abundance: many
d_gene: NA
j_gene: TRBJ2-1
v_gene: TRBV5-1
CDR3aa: CASSSGYSSYNEQFF
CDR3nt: TGCGCCAGCAGCTCGGGGTACAGCTCCTACAATGAGCAGTTCTTC

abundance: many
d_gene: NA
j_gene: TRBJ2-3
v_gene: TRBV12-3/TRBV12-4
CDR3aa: CASTAWEHTDTQYF
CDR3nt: TGTGCCAGCACCGCGTGGGAACACACAGATACGCAGTATTTT

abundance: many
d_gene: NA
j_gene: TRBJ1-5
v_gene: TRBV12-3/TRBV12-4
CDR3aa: CASSLDNQPQHF
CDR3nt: TGTGCCAGCAGCCTTGACAATCAGCCCCAGCATTTT

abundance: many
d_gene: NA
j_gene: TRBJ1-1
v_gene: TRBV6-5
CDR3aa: CASSYSMGEAFF
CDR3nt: TGTGCCAGCAGTTACTCGATGGGTGAAGCTTTCTTT

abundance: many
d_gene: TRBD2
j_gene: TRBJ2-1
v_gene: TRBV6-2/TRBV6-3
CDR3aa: CASNSGNENNEQFF
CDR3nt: TGTGCCAGTAATAGCGGGAACGAAAACAATGAGCAGTTCTTC